This is a list of T cell receptor beta chains from one sample in a study of blood T cell repertoires in COVID-19. The assay was immunoSEQ multiplex PCR, and TCRdb's table has in-frame clones only and misses some. Among around 210,000 clones listed, roughly 90% were seen once. The sample consisted of PBMCs or T cells enriched from blood (not recorded which). These TCRs come from a woman aged 18 to 35 who had recovered from COVID-19. Each CDR3 is given with its conserved first and last residue. Each record gives: clone size, D gene, V gene, J gene, CDR3 DNA, CDR3 protein. A D gene is named only where the DNA matches it firmly. Only some rows state a clone size, as once, few, many or a class for expanded clones.

.	.	TRBV27	TRBJ1-3	TGTGCCAGCAGCTTAGACAGCGGAAACACCATATATTTT	CASSLDSGNTIYF
.	.	TRBV13	TRBJ1-3	TGTGCCAGCAGCCCCCCCCGAGTCTCTGGAAACACCATATATTTT	CASSPPRVSGNTIYF
.	.	TRBV10-3	TRBJ1-1	TGTGCCATCAGTGGGGACACCGAGAACACTGAAGCTTTCTTT	CAISGDTENTEAFF
.	TRBD2	TRBV28	TRBJ2-7	TGTGCCAGCAGCCCGATGAGCGGGGGGGTAAACGAGCAGTACTTC	CASSPMSGGVNEQYF
.	TRBD1	TRBV7-9	TRBJ2-5	TGTGCCAGCAGCTCGCGGGACAGGGGTCTTCAAGAGACCCAGTACTTC	CASSSRDRGLQETQYF
once	.	TRBV5-6	TRBJ2-6	TGTGCCAGCAGCTTCGTTTTCCCCTCTGGGGCCAACGTCCTGACTTTC	CASSFVFPSGANVLTF
.	.	TRBV5-1	TRBJ1-3	TGCGCCAGCAGCCTTCACAGGGTAGGCTCTGGAAACACCATATATTTT	CASSLHRVGSGNTIYF
.	.	TRBV27	TRBJ1-1	TGTGCCAGCAGTCTCGGGGGGCTCACTGAAGCTTTCTTT	CASSLGGLTEAFF
.	.	TRBV30	TRBJ2-5	TGTGCCTTGCAGTACCTGAGGGAGACCCAGTACTTC	CALQYLRETQYF
.	TRBD1	TRBV3-1/TRBV3-2	TRBJ1-6	TGTGCCAGCAGCCAAGGCAGGGGGTATTCACCCCTCCACTTT	CASSQGRGYSPLHF
.	.	TRBV2	TRBJ1-2	TGTGCCAGCACCCAGGATGCTAACTATGGCTACACCTTC	CASTQDANYGYTF